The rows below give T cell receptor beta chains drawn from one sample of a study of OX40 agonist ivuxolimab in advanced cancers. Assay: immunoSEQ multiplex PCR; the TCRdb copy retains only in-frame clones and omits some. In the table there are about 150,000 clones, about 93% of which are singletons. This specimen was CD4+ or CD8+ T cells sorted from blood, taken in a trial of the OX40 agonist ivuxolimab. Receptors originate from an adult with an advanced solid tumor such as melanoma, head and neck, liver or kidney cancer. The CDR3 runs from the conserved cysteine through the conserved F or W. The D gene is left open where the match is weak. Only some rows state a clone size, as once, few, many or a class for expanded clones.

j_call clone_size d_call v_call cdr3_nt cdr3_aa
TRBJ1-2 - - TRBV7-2 TGTGCCAGCAGTCTTGGGTTCCCAGGGAGGCATGGCTACACCTTC CASSLGFPGRHGYTF
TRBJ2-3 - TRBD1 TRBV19 TGTGCCAGTAGGGACAGGCTCACAGATACGCAGTATTTT CASRDRLTDTQYF
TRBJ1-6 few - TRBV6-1 TGTGCCAGCTCTACTCCAGGGAATTCACCCCTCCACTTT CASSTPGNSPLHF
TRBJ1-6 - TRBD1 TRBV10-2 TGCGCCAGCAGGGCCGACAGGGGAGCGGGATCACCCCTCCACTTT CASRADRGAGSPLHF
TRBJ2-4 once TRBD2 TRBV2 TGTGCCAGCAGTGCGGAAGCGGGAGGGCCCGCCAAAAACATTCAGTACTTC CASSAEAGGPAKNIQYF
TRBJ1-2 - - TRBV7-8 TGTGCCAGCAGCTTCGCAGGGTACTATGGCTACACCTTC CASSFAGYYGYTF
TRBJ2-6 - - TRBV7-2 TGTGCCAGCAGCTTCCCGAGCTCTGGGGCCAACGTCCTGACTTTC CASSFPSSGANVLTF
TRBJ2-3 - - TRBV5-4 TGTGCCAGCAGCGGGCCCGGGACAGATACGCAGTATTTT CASSGPGTDTQYF
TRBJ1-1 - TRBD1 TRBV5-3 TGTGCCAGAAGCTTGGGACAGGGGCCTGCACCCTACACTGAAGCTTTCTTT CARSLGQGPAPYTEAFF
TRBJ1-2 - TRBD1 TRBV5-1 TGCGCCAGCAGCTTAGAGACAGGGCGGGACTATGGCTACACCTTC CASSLETGRDYGYTF
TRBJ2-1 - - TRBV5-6 TGTGCCAGCAGCCCCCTGGGCAGCTCCTACAATGAGCAGTTCTTC CASSPLGSSYNEQFF
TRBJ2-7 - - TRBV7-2 TGTGCCAGCAGCTTAGAGTGGGGCTCCTACGAGCAGTACTTC CASSLEWGSYEQYF
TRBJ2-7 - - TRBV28 TGTGCCAGCAGTTTCATCCACAGGAGCTCCTACGAGCAGTACTTC CASSFIHRSSYEQYF
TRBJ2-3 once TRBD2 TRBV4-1 TGCGCCAGCAGCCAAGAGGGGACTAGCGGAGGAGGCTTAGCGCAGTATTTT CASSQEGTSGGGLAQYF
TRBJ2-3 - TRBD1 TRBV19 TGTGCCAGTAGTATGGGACAGGGTGCAGATACGCAGTATTTT CASSMGQGADTQYF
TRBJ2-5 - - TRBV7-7 TGTGCTAGCAGCTTCGGCCAGCCGGGGACCCAGTACTTC CASSFGQPGTQYF
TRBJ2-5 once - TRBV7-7 TGTGCTAGCAGTCCTCGGGCCCGGACAGGGAGGGTCGAGACCCAGTACTTC CASSPRARTGRVETQYF
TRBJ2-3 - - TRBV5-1 TGCGCCAGCAGCTGGGGAGATACGCAGTATTTT CASSWGDTQYF
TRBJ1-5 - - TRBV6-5 TGTGCCAGCAGTAATCAGCCCCAGCATTTT CASSNQPQHF
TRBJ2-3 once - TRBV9 TGTGCCAGCAGCGGGGGTGCCAGGGGGGAAGATACGCAGTATTTT CASSGGARGEDTQYF
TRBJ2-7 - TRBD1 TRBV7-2 TGTGCCAGCAGCTTAGCGGGACAGGGTAGGGAGTACTTC CASSLAGQGREYF
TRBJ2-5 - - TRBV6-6 TGTGCCAGCAGTCAGGGGGAGACCCAGTACTTC CASSQGETQYF
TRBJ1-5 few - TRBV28 TGTGCCAGCAGTACCCCCACGGGCCAGCCCCAGCATTTT CASSTPTGQPQHF
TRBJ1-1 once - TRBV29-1 TGCAGCGTCGACCTCGGCCCTGAAGCTTTCTTT CSVDLGPEAFF
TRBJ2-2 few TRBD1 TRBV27 TGTGCCAGCAGATCCGACAGGGATTCCACCGGGGAGCTGTTTTTT CASRSDRDSTGELFF